This TCR beta chain derives from a study of cytomegalovirus exposure and HLA in healthy donors (dated by TCRdb to about 2017). A note on the overall study: According to a later analysis, the 120 validation repertoires were produced on the same platform as the 666 repertoires of the first cohort. The study aimed to test whether cataloging public T cell receptors could reveal signatures of past pathogen exposure. Besides the first cohort of under 700 subjects, a separate validation cohort made up of roughly 120 different subjects was used. The study combined high-throughput TCR immunosequencing, statistical association of individual TCRs with disease status, and machine learning to predict cytomegalovirus infection status.

The V end gives up 5 bases and the J end 3 bases, leaving 9 bases in the junction not matched to a gene. The germline V gene supplies CDR1 MDHEN and CDR2 SYDVKM. The CDR3 measures 15 amino acids from cysteine to phenylalanine. CDR3 DNA only is kept here, 45 bases in frame from base 1. On this clone: This clone's antigen is unknown. No much larger clone exists at a distance of one base, and base qualities are not known.

Summary of the overall study and its limitations: While some public TCRs were present in many individuals, most TCR sequences turned up only very rarely across donors. A later analysis lacked HLA typing for the validation cohort, so it scored co-occurrence in that cohort across all 110 or so repertoires. The classifier was reported to diagnose cytomegalovirus status with high specificity and sensitivity in both the original cohort and the validation cohort. In vitro tests confirmed that three of the cytomegalovirus-associated TCR beta chains recognize cytomegalovirus antigens. It was suggested by the authors that the approach could potentially be generalized to other disease states and immunological phenotypes. A total of 150 to 200 TCR beta chains were listed by the study as associated with cytomegalovirus. A later analysis found that TCRs clustered in the first cohort also tended to co-occur in the 100 to 150 validation repertoires, with 94% of cluster scores above 0.

Separate from the approximately 700-subject first cohort, the validation cohort of 120 subjects was the group to which the donors belonged. To prepare the library, the immunoSEQ multiplex PCR assay was applied. The source study handled its data this way. A statistical classification framework was built for diagnosing cytomegalovirus status from the catalog of TCR beta chain sequences. Not all clones reach the TCRdb copy of this immuneACCESS table, which keeps in-frame sequences only. Checked studies attribute under half of the gap to unresolved V genes and leave the rest unexplained. V and J calls and clone size follow that table, whereas D and trimming were derived from the DNA. The sample table shows 120,000 or so clones, and 70% to 90% are seen once. The ten most abundant clones make up 1.5% to 2% of the sample.

The sample comprised PBMCs. The sequence was collected from a young woman in good health and CMV-seronegative. The V and J genes are TRBV28 and TRBJ2-7; 8 bases in the junction line up with TRBD1. The CDR3 reads as follows: CASSPPQGAIYEQYF. The nucleotides are TGTGCCAGCAGTCCCCCGCAGGGGGCGATCTACGAGCAGTACTTC.